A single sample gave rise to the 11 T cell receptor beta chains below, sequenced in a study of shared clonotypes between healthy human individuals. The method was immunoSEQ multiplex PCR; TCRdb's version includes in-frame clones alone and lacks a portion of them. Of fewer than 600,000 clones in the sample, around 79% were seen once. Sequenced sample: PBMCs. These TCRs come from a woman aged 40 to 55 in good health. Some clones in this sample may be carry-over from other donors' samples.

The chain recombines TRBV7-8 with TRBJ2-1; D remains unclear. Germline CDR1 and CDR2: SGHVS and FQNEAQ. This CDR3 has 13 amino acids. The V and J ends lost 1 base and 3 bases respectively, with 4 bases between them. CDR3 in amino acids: CASSLDRYNEQFF. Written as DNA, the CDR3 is TGTGCCAGCAGCTTAGATCGCTACAATGAGCAGTTCTTC.

The CDR3 region has the DNA TGTGCCAGTTCAATAGTAACTCCCCCCAGGGATCAGCCCCAGCATTTT. This gives the protein CASSIVTPPRDQPQHF. The chain links TRBV19 to TRBJ1-5; the D gene is possibly TRBD1 (5 bases). This CDR3 has 16 amino acids. V lost 8 bases to trimming and J lost 5 bases, with 22 bases between them. Germline CDR1 is LNHDA and CDR2 is SQIVND (reference sequence).

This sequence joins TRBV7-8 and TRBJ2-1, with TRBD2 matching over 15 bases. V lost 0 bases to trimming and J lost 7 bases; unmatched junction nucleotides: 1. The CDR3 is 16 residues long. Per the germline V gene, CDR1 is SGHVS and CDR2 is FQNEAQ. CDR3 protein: CASSLAGTSGRNEQFF. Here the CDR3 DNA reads TGTGCCAGCAGCTTAGCCGGGACTAGCGGGAGGAATGAGCAGTTCTTC.

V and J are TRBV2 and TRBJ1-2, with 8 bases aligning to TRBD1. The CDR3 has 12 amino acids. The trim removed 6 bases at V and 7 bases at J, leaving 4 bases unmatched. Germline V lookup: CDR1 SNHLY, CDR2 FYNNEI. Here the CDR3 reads CASRTGQGGYTF. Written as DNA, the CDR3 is TGTGCCAGCAGAACAGGACAGGGTGGCTACACCTTC.

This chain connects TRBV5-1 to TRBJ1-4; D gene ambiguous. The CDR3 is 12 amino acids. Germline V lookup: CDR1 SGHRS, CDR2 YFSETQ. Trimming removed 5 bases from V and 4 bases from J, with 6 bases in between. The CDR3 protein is CASRGSNEKLFF. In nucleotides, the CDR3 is TGCGCCAGCAGGGGAAGTAATGAAAAACTGTTTTTT. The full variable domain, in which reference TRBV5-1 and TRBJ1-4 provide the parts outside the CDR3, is KAGVTQTPRYLIKTRGQQVTLSCSPISGHRSVSWYQQTPGQGLQFLFEYFSETQRNKGNFPGRFSGRQFSNSRSEMNVSTLELGDSALYLCASRGSNEKLFFGSGTQLSVL.

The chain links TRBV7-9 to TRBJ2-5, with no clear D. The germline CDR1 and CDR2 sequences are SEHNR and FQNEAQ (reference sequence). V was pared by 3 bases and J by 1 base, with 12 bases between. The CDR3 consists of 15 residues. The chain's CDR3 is CASSFPASTQETQYF. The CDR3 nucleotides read TGTGCCAGCAGCTTTCCGGCATCCACCCAAGAGACCCAGTACTTC.

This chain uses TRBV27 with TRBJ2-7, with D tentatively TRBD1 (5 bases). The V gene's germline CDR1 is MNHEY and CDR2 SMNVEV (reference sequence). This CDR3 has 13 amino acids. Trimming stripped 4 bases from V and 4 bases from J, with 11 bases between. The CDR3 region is CASSSYRNYEQYF. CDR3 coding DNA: TGTGCCAGCAGTTCTTACAGGAATTACGAGCAGTACTTC.

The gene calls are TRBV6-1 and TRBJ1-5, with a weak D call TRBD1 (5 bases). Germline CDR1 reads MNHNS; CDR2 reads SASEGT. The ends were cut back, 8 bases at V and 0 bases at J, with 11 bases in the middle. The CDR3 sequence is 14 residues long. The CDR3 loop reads CASSPTVSNQPQHF. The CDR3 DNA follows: TGTGCCAGCTCCCCGACAGTTAGCAATCAGCCCCAGCATTTT.

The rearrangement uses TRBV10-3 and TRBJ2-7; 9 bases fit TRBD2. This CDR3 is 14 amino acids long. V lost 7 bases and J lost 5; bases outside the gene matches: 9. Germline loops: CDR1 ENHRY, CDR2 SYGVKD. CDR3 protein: CAINPGLAIDEQYF. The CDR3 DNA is TGTGCCATCAATCCGGGACTAGCTATCGACGAGCAGTACTTC.

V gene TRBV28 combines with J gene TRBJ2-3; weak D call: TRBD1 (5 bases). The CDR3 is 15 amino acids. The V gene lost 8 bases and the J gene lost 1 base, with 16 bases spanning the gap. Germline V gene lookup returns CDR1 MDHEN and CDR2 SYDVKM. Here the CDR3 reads CASRTPGVGTDTQYF. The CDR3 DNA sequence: TGTGCCAGCCGGACACCTGGGGTGGGCACAGATACGCAGTATTTT.

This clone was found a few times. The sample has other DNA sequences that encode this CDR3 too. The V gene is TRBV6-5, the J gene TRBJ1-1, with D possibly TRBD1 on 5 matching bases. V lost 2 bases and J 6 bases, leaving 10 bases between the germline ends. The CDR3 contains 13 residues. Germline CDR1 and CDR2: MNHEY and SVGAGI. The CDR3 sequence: CASSYGRGSEAFF. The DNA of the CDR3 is TGTGCCAGCAGTTACGGCCGGGGCTCTGAAGCTTTCTTT.